This T cell receptor (beta chain) emerged from a study of human T cells and chemical hapten exposure. Findings and limits, study-wide: Sensitization with DPC brought no change to TCRs above 1 in 1000 in frequency.

About this clonotype: Its antigen remains unknown.

Time point given: healthy volunteer bleed at 6 weeks. Before extraction, the whole blood was not fractionated, and total RNA was taken from it. The authors' processing: Sample TCR counts, which ranged from about 20,000 to 690,600, had a median of roughly 100,000. TCRdb ran MiXCR on the RACE reads and lists one entry per CDR3 protein. TCRdb assigned the V and J calls; the authors' analysis was not used. Among around 80,000 distinct CDR3 sequences listed, over 8.5% were seen once. CDR1 and CDR2 (germline): SGHKS, YYEKEE (reference sequence). V lost 4 bases and J 6 bases, leaving 22 bases between the germline ends. The CDR3 loop spans 16 amino acids.

V usage is TRBV5-5 and J usage is TRBJ1-1; possible D gene TRBD1, 6 bases. The origin of this receptor is a male donor in good health. Some clones in this sample may be carry-over from other donors' samples. Sequencing was performed on whole blood. The CDR3 DNA reads TGTGCCAGCAGCCGGGACAAGAGCCCGATTCGGGCTGAAGCTTTCTTT. Its protein product is CASSRDKSPIRAEAFF. The variable domain in full, with the rest retrieved from reference TRBV5-5 and TRBJ1-1, is DAGVTQSPTHLIKTRGQQVTLRCSPISGHKSVSWYQQVLGQGPQFIFQYYEKEERGRGNFPDRFSARQFPNYSSELNVNALLLGDSALYLCASSRDKSPIRAEAFFGQGTRLTVV.